The 2 T cell receptor beta chains presented below share a single source sample, sequenced in a study of cytomegalovirus exposure and HLA in healthy donors. Only in-frame clones appear in the TCRdb table, and some are missing; sequencing was by immunoSEQ multiplex PCR. This table has some 70,000 clones, about 82% appearing once. Sample: PBMCs. All receptors derive from a man aged 30 to 45 in good health and CMV-seronegative.

The V call is TRBV10-3, the J call TRBJ2-5; 7 nucleotides agree with TRBD1. V was clipped by 5 bases and J by 1 base; unmatched bases: 4. Germline V gene lookup returns CDR1 ENHRY and CDR2 SYGVKD. The CDR3 spans 14 residues. This chain's CDR3 is CAISPTGTQETQYF. The CDR3 region has the DNA TGTGCCATCAGTCCGACAGGGACCCAAGAGACCCAGTACTTC.

The V gene is TRBV6-1, the J gene TRBJ1-1, with D possibly matching TRBD1 (5 bases). The CDR3 runs to 14 residues. Germline V gene sequence: CDR1 MNHNS, CDR2 SASEGT. Trimming took 10 bases from V and 0 from J, leaving 15 bases between them. This chain's CDR3 is CAIGPTGMNTEAFF. The CDR3 DNA sequence: TGTGCCATTGGACCCACAGGAATGAACACTGAAGCTTTCTTT.